One sample yielded the 32 T cell receptor beta chains listed below, sequenced in a study of a mutant IDH1 vaccine in newly diagnosed glioma. Their antigens remain unidentified. As for time point: week 11, during vaccination. One vaccine dose held 300 ug of mutant IDH1 20-mer peptide and came with topical imiquimod. Sequencing was performed with immunoSEQ multiplex PCR; in TCRdb, only in-frame clones are kept and a portion is missing. The data hold about 66,000 clones, with less than 85% observed a single time. The sample here was PBMCs, taken from a glioma patient whose treatment included an IDH1 peptide vaccine. These receptors all stem from a man aged 25-45 years with glioma.

The chain recombines TRBV7-2 with TRBJ1-2; tentatively, D is TRBD1 (6 bases). Germline V gene data show CDR1 as SGHTA and CDR2 as FQGNSA. The CDR3 extends over 17 amino acids. V was trimmed by 5 bases and J by 7 bases, leaving 26 bases between them. CDR3 residues: CASSPSGGLGEATGYTF. CDR3 DNA: TGTGCCAGCAGCCCGAGCGGGGGCTTGGGTGAGGCAACTGGCTACACCTTC.

This sequence joins TRBV6-5 and TRBJ2-3; 9 bases map to TRBD2. J lost 2 bases, V lost 2 bases, and 5 bases had no gene match. From germline, CDR1 is MNHEY and CDR2 SVGAGI. The CDR3 contains 16 residues. This CDR3 is CASSYRAGGTTDTQYF. In nucleotides, the CDR3 is TGTGCCAGCAGTTACCGGGCGGGAGGGACCACAGATACGCAGTATTTT.

This clone occurred a few times. The chain uses TRBV25-1 and TRBJ2-5, with D uncertain. The length of the CDR3 is 14 residues. Germline values: CDR1 MGHDK, CDR2 SYGVNS. Trimming cost V 3 bases and J 2 bases, with 10 bases left between them. CDR3 DNA: TGTGCCAGCAGTGAGGATCTAAGGCAAGAGACCCAGTACTTC. Amino acid sequence: CASSEDLRQETQYF.

This clone was seen a few times. The chain carries TRBV28 and TRBJ2-7; D uncertain. CDR3 length: 13 amino acids. V was trimmed by 5 bases and J by 2 bases, leaving 10 bases between them. In germline, CDR1 is MDHEN, CDR2 SYDVKM. The CDR3 DNA sequence: TGTGCCAGCAGTAAGACGGGCCCCTACGAGCAGTACTTC. The encoded protein is CASSKTGPYEQYF.

The table lists this clone with a count of one. The J gene is TRBJ2-3, the V gene TRBV5-1, with a tentative D call TRBD2 (5 bases). The CDR3 consists of 14 residues. Germline V CDR1 and CDR2: SGHRS, YFSETQ. Trimming stripped 4 bases from V and 0 bases from J, with 9 bases between. The CDR3 loop reads CASSQAVSTDTQYF. The CDR3, as DNA: TGCGCCAGCAGCCAAGCGGTGAGCACAGATACGCAGTATTTT.

The V call is TRBV27, the J call TRBJ1-2, with D possibly matching TRBD1 (5 bases). V was trimmed by 0 bases and J by 4 bases, leaving 6 bases between them. This CDR3 has 13 amino acids. CDR1 and CDR2 (germline): MNHEY, SMNVEV (reference sequence). CDR3 amino acids: CASSLSRGYGYTF. The DNA for the CDR3 is TGTGCCAGCAGTTTATCGAGGGGCTATGGCTACACCTTC.

The chain combines TRBV19 with TRBJ1-2; D not certain. V lost 8 bases and J lost 8, with 21 bases in between. Germline-derived CDR1 and CDR2 are LNHDA and SQIVND (reference sequence). This CDR3 has 14 residues. CDR3 bases: TGTGCCAGTCAGAACCAGAGGCTGGATCCCGGCTACACCTTC. This encodes CASQNQRLDPGYTF.

V gene TRBV5-4 combines with J gene TRBJ2-5; D unclear. The CDR3 length is 14 residues. Trimming took off 4 bases at V and 5 bases at J, with 15 bases between the two ends. The germline CDR1 and CDR2 sequences are SGHNT and YYREEE (reference sequence). CDR3 coding DNA: TGTGCCAGCAGCAGGGTCGGCGGCTTCGAGACCCAGTACTTC. The encoded protein is CASSRVGGFETQYF.

In this sample, this clone turned up a few times. The chain carries TRBV2 and TRBJ1-1; D uncertain. In germline, CDR1 is SNHLY, CDR2 FYNNEI. This CDR3 contains 14 residues. Deletions cut 4 bases from V and 10 bases from J, with 19 bases between. This chain's CDR3 is CASSGVAGNRGAFF. CDR3 DNA sequence: TGTGCCAGCAGTGGAGTCGCGGGGAACCGCGGAGCTTTCTTT.

V is TRBV19 and J is TRBJ1-5; perhaps TRBD1 as D (6 bases). Per germline, CDR1 LNHDA and CDR2 SQIVND (reference sequence). Trimming took off 4 bases at V and 2 bases at J, with 21 bases between the two ends. The CDR3 is 18 residues long. DNA for the CDR3: TGTGCCAGTAGTAAAGCAAGCAATACAGGGTCTGGCAATCAGCCCCAGCATTTT. Translating it yields CASSKASNTGSGNQPQHF. The full variable domain, rest sourced from reference TRBV19 and TRBJ1-5, is DGGITQSPKYLFRKEGQNVTLSCEQNLNHDAMYWYRQDPGQGLRLIYYSQIVNDFQKGDIAEGYSVSREKKESFPLTVTSAQKNPTAFYLCASSKASNTGSGNQPQHFGDGTRLSIL.

This chain uses TRBV9 with TRBJ1-1, with unresolved D. Trimming shortened V by 1 base and J by 4 bases, and 17 bases separated the two germline ends. This CDR3 is built from 16 residues. Germline lookup yields CDR1 SGDLS and CDR2 YYNGEE. The CDR3 bases are TGTGCCAGCAGCGTACAGGCAGCGTACAAGAGCACTGAAGCTTTCTTT. It codes for CASSVQAAYKSTEAFF. Looking up the rest from reference TRBV9 and TRBJ1-1 gives the full variable domain: DSGVTQTPKHLITATGQRVTLRCSPRSGDLSVYWYQQSLDQGLQFLIQYYNGEERAKGNILERFSAQQFPDLHSELNLSSLELGDSALYFCASSVQAAYKSTEAFFGQGTRLTVV.

V and J are TRBV7-2 and TRBJ2-3; TRBD2 aligns across 8 bases. Germline loops: CDR1 SGHTA, CDR2 FQGNSA. V dropped 2 bases and J dropped 4; count of bases not matched to a gene: 5. This CDR3 has 15 residues. The CDR3 protein is CASSLYPSGPDTQYF. The CDR3 DNA reads as TGTGCCAGCAGCTTATATCCTAGCGGGCCAGATACGCAGTATTTT.

V usage is TRBV5-1 and J usage is TRBJ2-1; D is possibly TRBD2 (6 bases). CDR3 length equals 14 residues. V shed 0 bases and J shed 3 bases, with 7 bases lying between them. Germline loops: CDR1 SGHRS, CDR2 YFSETQ. The CDR3 DNA follows: TGCGCCAGCAGCTTGGAGGAGGGCTACAATGAGCAGTTCTTC. Translated, it gives CASSLEEGYNEQFF.

This chain links TRBV5-1 with TRBJ2-5; 8 positions agree with TRBD2. The CDR3 is 13 residues long. The V segment lost 4 bases and the J segment 4 bases; nucleotides outside the gene matches: 3. Germline V lookup: CDR1 SGHRS, CDR2 YFSETQ. CDR3 sequence: CASSVGLVETQYF. The CDR3 DNA sequence: TGCGCCAGCAGCGTGGGACTAGTAGAGACCCAGTACTTC. Full variable domain (remainder filled in from reference TRBV5-1 and TRBJ2-5): KAGVTQTPRYLIKTRGQQVTLSCSPISGHRSVSWYQQTPGQGLQFLFEYFSETQRNKGNFPGRFSGRQFSNSRSEMNVSTLELGDSALYLCASSVGLVETQYFGPGTRLLVL.

This clone showed up just once. The chain is built from TRBV5-1 and TRBJ2-4; D remains ambiguous. V lost 0 bases and J lost 0, with 10 bases in between. From germline, CDR1 is SGHRS and CDR2 YFSETQ. The CDR3 length is 16 residues. The CDR3 coding sequence is TGCGCCAGCAGCTTGGTACCCGTTATAGCCAAAAACATTCAGTACTTC. Encoded protein: CASSLVPVIAKNIQYF.

The chain employs TRBV28 and TRBJ2-5; D not resolved. V shed 3 bases and J shed 5 bases, with 10 bases lying between them. The germline CDR1 and CDR2 sequences are MDHEN and SYDVKM. This CDR3 is built from 13 residues. The CDR3 region is CASSFPNGETQYF. Written as DNA, the CDR3 is TGTGCCAGCAGTTTCCCAAACGGGGAGACCCAGTACTTC.

V is TRBV9 and J is TRBJ2-1, with 11 bases matching TRBD2. With 4 bases clipped from V and 10 bases from J, the junction kept 7 bases outside the gene matches. This CDR3 region has 14 residues. Germline V gene data show CDR1 as SGDLS and CDR2 as YYNGEE. The CDR3 nucleotides are TGTGCCAGCAGCCCCGGGACTAGCGGATGGGAGCAGTTCTTC. It specifies CASSPGTSGWEQFF.

The CDR3 region has the DNA TGCGCCAGTCAGGGACAGGGTGGGATTGGCTACACCTTC. Amino acids: CASQGQGGIGYTF. The gene calls are TRBV10-2 and TRBJ1-2; 9 positions agree with TRBD1. V lost 9 bases, J lost 7 bases, and 9 bases stayed unmatched. Germline CDR1 and CDR2: WSHSY and SAAADI. The CDR3 is 13 amino acids.

The rearrangement joins TRBV9 to TRBJ1-1; D remains ambiguous. CDR1 is SGDLS, CDR2 YYNGEE, per germline. Trimming removed 4 bases from V and 1 base from J, with 8 bases in between. CDR3 length equals 13 residues. CDR3 bases: TGTGCCAGCAGCCCGTGGGGGAACACTGAAGCTTTCTTT. It specifies CASSPWGNTEAFF.

The V call is TRBV11-1, the J call TRBJ2-1; tentative D call: TRBD2 (6 bases). The CDR3 has 15 amino acids. With 1 base removed from V and 3 bases from J, the gap between germline ends came to 10 bases. Per the germline V gene, CDR1 is SGHAT and CDR2 is FQDESV (reference sequence). CDR3 sequence (DNA): TGTGCCAGCAGCTTAGGGTTCGGGGGCTACAATGAGCAGTTCTTC. Amino acid sequence: CASSLGFGGYNEQFF.

V gene TRBV5-3 combines with J gene TRBJ1-5, with D maybe TRBD1 (5 bases). TRBV5-3 has ORF status, its function being uncertain. The CDR3 runs to 14 residues. The V end lost 5 bases, the J end lost 1 base, and 10 bases lay between the germline ends. CDR3 coding DNA: TGTGCCAGAAGACCCCGGGACAGCAATCAGCCCCAGCATTTT. Amino acids: CARRPRDSNQPQHF.

This clone was seen a single time. Other DNA sequences within the sample encode an identical CDR3. The chain joins TRBV5-6 to TRBJ1-5; D gene ambiguous. Germline values: CDR1 SGHDT, CDR2 YYEEEE. Trimming cost V 4 bases and J 0 bases, with 11 bases left between them. The CDR3 length is 15 residues. CDR3 DNA: TGTGCCAGCAGCAGAATGACGGATAGCAATCAGCCCCAGCATTTT. Amino acid sequence: CASSRMTDSNQPQHF.

This rearrangement joins TRBV7-8 to TRBJ1-5, with 7 positions matching TRBD1. The germline V gene has CDR1 SGHVS and CDR2 FQNEAQ. The CDR3 covers 14 residues. With 5 bases clipped from V and 3 bases from J, the junction kept 4 bases outside the gene matches. The CDR3 is CASSPDRNNQPQHF. DNA for the CDR3: TGTGCCAGCAGCCCGGACAGGAACAATCAGCCCCAGCATTTT.

The chain combines TRBV9 with TRBJ1-4; D is unresolved. Germline-derived CDR1 and CDR2 are SGDLS and YYNGEE. This CDR3 is 17 amino acids long. Trimming removed 1 base from V and 0 bases from J, with 13 bases in between. CDR3 in amino acids: CASSVRPAESTNEKLFF. DNA of the CDR3: TGTGCCAGCAGCGTACGTCCAGCCGAATCAACTAATGAAAAACTGTTTTTT.

The rearrangement links TRBV7-9 to TRBJ1-3; possible D gene TRBD1, 5 bases. Germline V gives CDR1 SEHNR, CDR2 FQNEAQ (reference sequence). With 9 bases removed from V and 0 bases from J, the gap between germline ends came to 12 bases. This CDR3 region has 14 residues. CDR3 amino acids: CASRGTRSGNTIYF. Written as DNA, the CDR3 is TGTGCCAGTAGGGGAACCCGCTCTGGAAACACCATATATTTT.

This clone was found once. The chain is built from TRBV7-9 and TRBJ2-2; TRBD1 matches 8 bases. The CDR3 covers 15 residues. V was pared by 3 bases and J by 8 bases, with 8 bases of the junction left unmatched. CDR1 is SEHNR, CDR2 FQNEAQ, per germline (reference sequence). CDR3 DNA: TGTGCCAGCAGCTTTACAGGGGGGAACAGTGGGGAGCTGTTTTTT. Encoded protein: CASSFTGGNSGELFF.

The rearrangement uses TRBV7-2 and TRBJ1-6; D is ambiguous. Looked up from germline, CDR1 is SGHTA and CDR2 is FQGNSA. This CDR3 contains 12 residues. Between the trimmed V and J ends, which lost 5 bases and 7 bases, there was a span of 6 bases. This chain's CDR3 is CASSAVNSPLHF. The CDR3 nucleotides are TGTGCCAGCAGCGCAGTCAATTCACCCCTCCACTTT.

The chain links TRBV5-1 to TRBJ1-2; a weak D match, TRBD1 (5 bases). Deletions cut 4 bases from V and 6 bases from J, with 13 bases between. This CDR3 contains 13 residues. Germline V gives CDR1 SGHRS, CDR2 YFSETQ. The CDR3 coding sequence is TGCGCCAGCAGCCTCAGGGCGCGGGATGGCTACACCTTC. It yields the protein CASSLRARDGYTF.

The chain has TRBV25-1 and TRBJ2-1; the D gene is possibly TRBD1 (5 bases). Trimming removed 1 base at V and 0 bases at J, with 10 bases between. In germline, CDR1 is MGHDK, CDR2 SYGVNS. The CDR3 sequence is 16 residues long. As DNA, the CDR3 is TGTGCCAGCAGTGAATTCGACAGCCTCTCCTACAATGAGCAGTTCTTC. This translates into CASSEFDSLSYNEQFF.

This sequence joins TRBV18 and TRBJ2-3; D unclear. V shed 6 bases and J shed 6 bases, with 13 bases lying between them. The CDR3 loop spans 13 amino acids. Germline values: CDR1 KGHSH, CDR2 LQKENI. The CDR3 spells CASSPPSGDTQYF. CDR3 in DNA: TGTGCCAGCTCCCCCCCGAGTGGGGATACGCAGTATTTT.

This clone has only one observation. The chain has TRBV6-6 and TRBJ1-2; TRBD1 matches 8 bases. V lost 6 bases, J lost 14 bases, and 14 bases stayed unmatched. CDR1 is MNHNY, CDR2 SVGAGI, per germline (reference sequence). This CDR3 is built from 13 residues. CDR3 sequence: CASSPDPETGETF. CDR3 sequence (DNA): TGTGCCAGCAGCCCAGACCCCGAGACAGGGGAAACCTTC.

This sequence joins TRBV7-2 and TRBJ1-2; perhaps TRBD1 as D (5 bases). The CDR3 extends over 15 amino acids. V gave up 1 base and J gave up 0 bases, with 9 bases separating them. Looked up from germline, CDR1 is SGHTA and CDR2 is FQGNSA. This CDR3 reads CASSLGGDANYGYTF. DNA of the CDR3: TGTGCCAGCAGCTTAGGGGGGGATGCTAACTATGGCTACACCTTC.